This T cell receptor beta chain was observed in a study of blood T cells in healthy people across ages (dated by TCRdb to 2013 to 2016). In terms of the full investigation: Template switching captured roughly one uniquely barcoded TCR beta cDNA molecule per two T cells in model experiments. Using the same blood draw, the study looked at two additional independent replicas of 1 million unique cDNA reads for two donors, one aged 18 to 30 and the other aged 80 or older. Four age groups were formed from the donors: young (average approximately 16 years), middle-aged (approximately 42), aged (around 62) and long-lived (about 80). To track age-related changes in TCR beta repertoire diversity, the study relied on deep sequencing normalized with unique cDNA molecular identifiers. Points the paper makes about the study in general: Observed TCR beta diversity per million T cells fell roughly linearly with age, and a significant reduction was already apparent by age around 40. Compared with the aged group, the long-lived group had more naive CD4+ T cells, fewer expanded clones and increased TCR diversity, suggesting age selection. Because the CMV infection status of the donors was unknown, age-related changes in expanded clonotypes may potentially have been confounded. Total diversity estimates from one million sequenced T cells were considered lower bounds and underestimates. There was a strong correlation between observed TCR beta diversity and the percentage of naive T cells measured by flow cytometry. Since profiling was done on bulk unsorted PBMCs, naive and antigen-experienced compartments could not be conclusively compared.

Receptor amplification or capture employed 5' RACE. Sequencing instrument: Illumina HiSeq 2500. A second PCR of roughly 7 to 11 cycles was performed with a sample-barcoded 5' primer and a J-beta primer mix. Each TCR beta cDNA molecule received a unique molecular identifier from a template-switch 5' adaptor carrying 12 random nucleotides. At least 2.5 million CDR3-containing paired-end reads were obtained from each sample. The Mint cDNA synthesis kit, primed by a TRBC-specific oligonucleotide, was used to synthesize first-strand cDNA from all RNA. After uracil-DNA glycosylase treatment, a first 18-cycle PCR used universal primers M1SS and BC2_uni_R on all cDNA. On the authors' methods: Each sample was normalized by randomly selecting 1 million high-quality reads, each carrying a distinct molecular identifier. Instead of being binned into consensus sequences, reads that shared molecular identifiers were thrown out. MiTCR, run with a Q25 quality threshold and the strictest error-elimination algorithm, handled CDR3 identification, clonotype clustering and error correction. A nonparametric unseen species model with Euler transformation was used to estimate a lower bound on total TCR beta diversity. The raw public data were reprocessed by TCRdb itself: fastp quality trimming at Q25, MiXCR clonotype calling, in-frame beta chains only. Rows with a matching CDR3 protein are joined into one entry that keeps the most common DNA and genes. TCRdb's processing, not the authors', yielded these V and J calls. This sample holds roughly 800,000 distinct CDR3 sequences; 20% to 25% were observed only once. 9.4% of the sample belongs to the ten largest clones.

Comment on this clonotype: The antigen it recognizes is unknown. The record has no base qualities; no much larger clone is one base away.

The CDR3 spans 16 residues, from the cysteine through the phenylalanine. Just CDR3 DNA is preserved here, 48 bases in frame from base 1. The germline V gene sets CDR1 to MNHEY and CDR2 to SVGAGI. V is shortened by 0 bases, J by 0 bases, and the region joining them spans 9 bases. The donors were around 39 Caucasian individuals from Russia, aged roughly 6 to 100 years, who were systemically healthy. About 10 milliliters of peripheral blood were collected from each donor into EDTA-treated Vacutainer tubes. PBMCs were isolated by Ficoll-Paque density-gradient centrifugation, with at least 7 million obtained per sample. Trizol reagent was used to extract total RNA from PBMCs, with at least 6 micrograms per sample. For every donor, an aliquot of PBMCs went through flow cytometry to measure the percentages of naive CD45RAhigh/CD27high T cells. This same sample was also taken into another study, of T cells of mothers and their children. As the second paper documents: Donors were nine systemically healthy Caucasian individuals: three mothers and their six children. cDNA synthesis used all of the extracted RNA, with roughly 1.5 ug of RNA in each 15 ul reaction. In the second PCR, sample barcodes and 2-4 random nucleotides were introduced via the M1S primer. More than 8 million TCR beta CDR3 reads were obtained from each mother, and some 3.2 million reads were obtained from each child. Thymic selection similarly shapes TCR recombination output in related and unrelated pairs, with minor effect from inherited differences. Normalized repertoire overlap was always found to be slightly, but never significantly, higher in related mother-child pairs than in unrelated mother-child pairs. No persistent microchimeric T cell clones were detected, at a sensitivity of approximately 90 clones per million clonotypes. In the study, deep NGS was used to compare the TCR beta repertoires of mothers and children, and features distinguishing related mother-child pairs from unrelated individuals were sought. The mean age was roughly 44 +/- 4 years for the mothers and around 10 +/- 4 years for the children. After adapter ligation with NEBNext reagents, the libraries were sequenced on Illumina HiSeq 2000 with 100+100 nt paired-end reads. To prevent cross-contamination, the mother and child libraries were prepared a month apart and were sequenced in separate runs. Each donor had between about 450,000 and 2,200,000 distinct TCR beta clonotypes identified. Naive TCR beta clonotypes were estimated from low-frequency clonotypes matched to each donor's FACS-determined naive share, without sorting.

The sequence derives from a boy younger than 18 in good health. The V gene is TRBV6-5 and the J gene is TRBJ2-1, with TRBD2 tentatively as D gene (6 bases match). Source material: blood. The DNA sequence follows: TGTGCCAGCAGTTACTCCGGGGGAGGCTCCTACAATGAGCAGTTCTTC. Translated, this gives CASSYSGGGSYNEQFF.